The 20 T cell receptor beta chains listed next were all sequenced from one sample in a study of T cell clones after liver transplantation. Data came from immunoSEQ multiplex PCR; TCRdb stores just in-frame clones and leaves some out. The sample carries 45,000 to 60,000 clones, around two thirds recorded once. The sample was CD4+ T cells from blood, taken at the approximately 16-month timepoint. These receptors were collected from a human patient who received a liver transplant. Some T cells may have come from the graft donor.

This clone was observed a few times. For the CDR3, the DNA is TGTGCCAGCAGCCCAGGGACCGACGGTGATACGCAGTATTTT. It specifies CASSPGTDGDTQYF. This chain joins TRBV7-6 and TRBJ2-3; D might be TRBD1 or TRBD2, each matching 5 bases. This CDR3 has 14 amino acids. Per the germline V gene, CDR1 is SGHVS and CDR2 is FNYEAQ. Trimming took 5 bases from V and 6 from J, leaving 15 bases between them.

This clone was detected ten times or more. The genes are TRBV5-1 and TRBJ2-7; D assignment may be TRBD1 or TRBD2 (5 bases each). Germline V gene sequence: CDR1 SGHRS, CDR2 YFSETQ. The CDR3 is 16 residues long. The V and J ends lost 9 bases and 6 bases respectively, with 28 bases between them. The CDR3 loop reads CATTRGADSILREQYF. The CDR3 DNA is TGCGCCACCACCCGTGGGGCGGACTCTATCCTACGCGAGCAGTACTTC.

This chain connects TRBV30 to TRBJ1-5, with D hard to call. This CDR3 region has 14 residues. V was cut by 2 bases and J by 7 bases, with 15 bases left in between. The germline CDR1 and CDR2 sequences are GTSNPN and SVGIG (reference sequence). The CDR3 DNA reads as TGTGCCTGGAGTAAGTTAGGGTTGAGCCAGCCCCAGCATTTT. Amino acid sequence: CAWSKLGLSQPQHF. Full variable domain (outside the CDR3, taken from reference TRBV30 and TRBJ1-5): SQTIHQWPATLVQPVGSPLSLECTVEGTSNPNLYWYRQAAGRGLQLLFYSVGIGQISSEVPQNLSASRPQDRQFILSSKKLLLSDSGFYLCAWSKLGLSQPQHFGDGTRLSIL.

This chain joins TRBV4-1 and TRBJ2-7, with 11 bases identical to TRBD2. Germline-derived CDR1 and CDR2 are MGHRA and YSYEKL. Trimming cost V 3 bases and J 1 base; bases outside gene matches: 5. This CDR3 has 16 residues. The CDR3 reads CASSQTGTSGSYEQYF. The CDR3 DNA reads TGCGCCAGCAGCCAGACAGGGACTAGCGGATCCTACGAGCAGTACTTC.

The chain joins TRBV7-9 to TRBJ1-3, with 7 bases fitting TRBD1. The germline gives CDR1 SEHNR, CDR2 FQNEAQ (reference sequence). Trimming cost V 5 bases and J 4 bases; bases outside gene matches: 14. The CDR3 runs to 17 residues. The CDR3 region is CASSPGQSNLRGNTIYF. The CDR3 coding sequence is TGTGCCAGCAGCCCGGGACAGTCAAATTTGCGGGGAAACACCATATATTTT.

The chain recombines TRBV9 with TRBJ2-2; 11 bases are a match to TRBD1. Unmatched junction bases numbered 8, after V lost 4 bases and J lost 6 bases. CDR1 and CDR2 (germline): SGDLS, YYNGEE. The CDR3 runs to 16 residues. The CDR3 DNA is TGTGCCAGCAGCCCGAGGACAGGGGGCGCTCCCGGGGAGCTGTTTTTT. This codes for CASSPRTGGAPGELFF.

The rearrangement joins TRBV5-1 to TRBJ2-2; unclear D gene. V was trimmed by 0 bases and J by 6 bases, leaving 18 bases between them. The CDR3 has 17 amino acids. The V gene's germline CDR1 is SGHRS and CDR2 YFSETQ. The CDR3 DNA reads TGCGCCAGCAGCTTGGATGGGGTGGGCCTCGGCGCCGGGGAGCTGTTTTTT. Its translation: CASSLDGVGLGAGELFF. The full variable domain, with the rest looked up from reference TRBV5-1 and TRBJ2-2, is KAGVTQTPRYLIKTRGQQVTLSCSPISGHRSVSWYQQTPGQGLQFLFEYFSETQRNKGNFPGRFSGRQFSNSRSEMNVSTLELGDSALYLCASSLDGVGLGAGELFFGEGSRLTVL.

This clone was recorded a few times. This chain joins TRBV11-2 and TRBJ1-4; 7 bases fit TRBD1. V shed 0 bases, J shed 10 bases, and the junction held 5 bases outside the gene matches. Germline-derived CDR1 and CDR2 are SGHAT and FQNNGV. This CDR3 contains 14 residues. The CDR3 DNA follows: TGTGCCAGCAGCTTAGACAGGGGGGCTGCAAAACTGTTTTTT. Translation gives CASSLDRGAAKLFF. The full variable domain, completed using reference TRBV11-2 and TRBJ1-4, is EAGVAQSPRYKIIEKRQSVAFWCNPISGHATLYWYQQILGQGPKLLIQFQNNGVVDDSQLPKDRFSAERLKGVDSTLKIQPAKLEDSAVYLCASSLDRGAAKLFFGSGTQLSVL.

This chain uses TRBV6-1 with TRBJ2-1; possible D gene TRBD1, 6 bases. CDR1 MNHNS and CDR2 SASEGT come from the germline V gene. With 1 base removed from V and 5 bases from J, the gap between germline ends came to 15 bases. This CDR3 contains 16 residues. CDR3 nucleotide sequence: TGTGCCAGCAGTGAAGTTGCACCGTGGGGGCACAATGAGCAGTTCTTC. Translating it yields CASSEVAPWGHNEQFF.

This chain connects TRBV5-1 to TRBJ2-7; D ambiguous. The germline gives CDR1 SGHRS, CDR2 YFSETQ. CDR3 length equals 12 residues. V lost 0 bases to trimming and J lost 4 bases, with 5 bases between them. CDR3 nucleotide sequence: TGCGCCAGCAGCTTGGGTGGTTACGAGCAGTACTTC. Its protein is CASSLGGYEQYF.

V gene TRBV7-8 combines with J gene TRBJ2-1, with TRBD2 matching 12 bases. The CDR3 sequence is 21 residues long. Germline V lookup: CDR1 SGHVS, CDR2 FQNEAQ. Trimming took 2 bases from V and 0 from J; bases not matched to a gene: 14. CDR3 coding DNA: TGTGCCAGCAGCTTACGCACTAGCGGGGGGTTTAGGGGCGTCTCCTACAATGAGCAGTTCTTC. As protein: CASSLRTSGGFRGVSYNEQFF.

V gene TRBV10-3 combines with J gene TRBJ2-5; 10 nucleotides match TRBD2. This CDR3 comprises 15 residues. Germline V gene lookup returns CDR1 ENHRY and CDR2 SYGVKD. Germline trimming cut 2 bases from V and 5 bases from J; bases unmatched to any gene: 5. CDR3 protein: CAISEGTSGVETQYF. Here the CDR3 DNA reads TGTGCCATCAGTGAGGGCACTAGCGGGGTGGAGACCCAGTACTTC.

The CDR3 nucleotides are TGCAGCGTGGGGCCTCGGGCCACAGATACGCAGTATTTT. Encoded protein: CSVGPRATDTQYF. The chain links TRBV29-1 to TRBJ2-3; D may be TRBD1 (5 bases). Deletions cut 6 bases from V and 2 bases from J, with 12 bases between. Germline CDR1 is SQVTM and CDR2 is ANQGSEA. This CDR3 has 13 amino acids.

The chain has TRBV5-1 and TRBJ1-4, with 7 positions matching TRBD1. The CDR3 sequence is 15 residues long. Looked up from germline, CDR1 is SGHRS and CDR2 is YFSETQ. J gave up 6 bases and V 2 bases, and 7 bases lay outside the gene matches. The CDR3: CASSLGGAEHEKLFF. The CDR3 coding sequence is TGCGCCAGCAGCTTAGGGGGCGCGGAACATGAAAAACTGTTTTTT.

Regarding this clone: One end of the junction fails to match germline, which may point to a read error. The chain uses TRBV11-3 and TRBJ2-1; 10 bases line up with TRBD2. Germline V CDR1 and CDR2: SGHNT, YENEEA. The CDR3 runs 15 residues. The chain's CDR3 is CASSRLAGSNNEQFF. CDR3 nucleotide sequence: TGTGCCAGCAGTCGACTAGCGGGCTCCAACAATGAGCAGTTCTTC.

The chain carries TRBV6-5 and TRBJ2-7; TRBD1 aligns across 8 bases. The CDR3 has 14 residues. Germline V gene sequence: CDR1 MNHEY, CDR2 SVGAGI. The V and J ends lost 6 bases and 6 bases, in that order; junction bases with no gene match: 10. This CDR3 reads CASSQGQATSEQYF. The DNA for the CDR3 is TGTGCCAGCAGCCAGGGACAGGCGACCTCCGAGCAGTACTTC.

The chain couples TRBV5-4 to TRBJ2-1; D gene uncertain. Trimming took 0 bases from V and 3 from J, leaving 10 bases between them. The V gene's germline CDR1 is SGHNT and CDR2 YYREEE (reference sequence). The CDR3 totals 15 residues. CDR3 in amino acids: CASSLALTDYNEQFF. The CDR3 nucleotides read TGTGCCAGCAGCTTGGCCCTAACAGACTACAATGAGCAGTTCTTC. Full variable domain (remainder filled in from reference TRBV5-4 and TRBJ2-1): ETGVTQSPTHLIKTRGQQVTLRCSSQSGHNTVSWYQQALGQGPQFIFQYYREEENGRGNFPPRFSGLQFPNYSSELNVNALELDDSALYLCASSLALTDYNEQFFGPGTRLTVL.

This clone has just a few counts. The sample holds other DNA sequences that translate to the same CDR3. The chain links TRBV25-1 to TRBJ2-7, with TRBD1 identical over 7 bases. The V gene's germline CDR1 is MGHDK and CDR2 SYGVNS. The V segment lost 5 bases and the J segment 3 bases; nucleotides outside the gene matches: 4. The CDR3 runs 13 residues. The CDR3 reads CASSSAGGYEQYF. CDR3 nucleotide sequence: TGTGCCAGCAGTTCCGCAGGGGGCTACGAGCAGTACTTC.

The rearrangement joins TRBV5-4 to TRBJ2-7; 9 bases are a match to TRBD1. The junction had 5 bases not matched to a gene; V was cut back by 3 bases and J by 4 bases. Germline V gene data show CDR1 as SGHNT and CDR2 as YYREEE (reference sequence). This CDR3 spans 14 amino acids. In DNA, the CDR3 is TGTGCCAGCAGCTCTGACAGGGGGACGTACGAGCAGTACGTC. Protein: CASSSDRGTYEQYV.

This rearrangement joins TRBV25-1 to TRBJ1-1; unclear D gene. The germline gives CDR1 MGHDK, CDR2 SYGVNS. The CDR3 length is 14 residues. Trimming cost V 6 bases and J 2 bases, with 13 bases left between them. The DNA of the CDR3 is TGTGCCAGCAGGAAGGCAGGTGAAAACACTGAAGCTTTCTTT. Amino acids: CASRKAGENTEAFF. Based on the CDR3 plus reference TRBV25-1 and TRBJ1-1, the full variable domain is EADIYQTPRYLVIGTGKKITLECSQTMGHDKMYWYQQDPGMELHLIHYSYGVNSTEKGDLSSESTVSRIRTEHFPLTLESARPSHTSQYLCASRKAGENTEAFFGQGTRLTVV.